A single sample gave rise to the 28 T cell receptor beta chains below, sequenced in a study of T cell repertoires in cytomegalovirus infection. Antigen specificity for these receptors is unknown. From the reads, TCRdb called clonotypes with MiXCR, one entry per CDR3 protein. The sample contains fewer than 900,000 distinct CDR3 sequences, almost 30% of which appear only once. The sample consisted of cultured CD8+ T cells from PBMCs, taken from culture after CMV antigen stimulation. The origin of the receptors is a human donor in good health (CMV status not recorded). Some clones in this sample may be carry-over from other donors' samples.

This clonotype came up many times. V is TRBV7-8 and J is TRBJ1-6; D might be TRBD1 (5 bases). The ends were cut back, 2 bases at V and 14 bases at J, with 16 bases in the middle. In germline, CDR1 is SGHVS, CDR2 FQNEAQ. This CDR3 is 14 amino acids long. The CDR3 spells CASSLQGEVPTLHF. DNA for the CDR3: TGTGCCAGCAGCTTACAGGGAGAGGTCCCAACCCTCCACTTT.

The chain couples TRBV27 to TRBJ2-3, with 9 bases identical to TRBD1. This CDR3 has 14 amino acids. CDR1 and CDR2 from the germline V gene are MNHEY and SMNVEV (reference sequence). V lost 11 bases and J lost 6; bases outside the gene matches: 12. CDR3 nucleotides: TGTGCCTTTATTCCAGGGACAGGGAAGGATACGCAGTATTTT. Residues: CAFIPGTGKDTQYF.

The chain links TRBV4-3 to TRBJ2-5; D may correspond to TRBD1 or TRBD2 (5 bases each). The V end was cut by 0 bases, the J end by 4 bases, with 15 bases between. This CDR3 is built from 16 residues. The germline V gene encodes CDR1 LGHNA and CDR2 YSLEER. The CDR3 region has the DNA TGCGCCAGCAGCCAAGATCAGCCGGGACGGGGAGAGACCCAGTACTTC. This translates into CASSQDQPGRGETQYF.

This clonotype occurred once. CDR3 in DNA: TGCAGTGCTAGTCCCCTCCTCCTCAGGGGGGGGGAGTATTTT. Its translation: CSASPLLLRGGEYF. This sequence joins TRBV20-1 and TRBJ2-3, with D perhaps assigned TRBD1 or TRBD2 (7 bases each). The CDR3 is 14 amino acids. CDR1 and CDR2 (germline): DFQATT, SNEGSKA (reference sequence). The V end was cut by 3 bases, the J end by 13 bases, with 23 bases between.

This clonotype turned up a few times. The V and J genes are TRBV19 and TRBJ1-5; TRBD1 agrees at 7 bases. V trimming: 5 bases; J trimming: 4 bases; junction bases outside the gene matches: 26. This CDR3 is built from 21 residues. Germline V CDR1 and CDR2: LNHDA, SQIVND (reference sequence). The DNA of the CDR3 is TGTGCCAGTAGTGTCTATTACACCCAAGACAGGGTCAAACTCTATAATCAGCCCCAGCATTTT. This sequence encodes CASSVYYTQDRVKLYNQPQHF.

This clonotype was seen ten or more times. The rearrangement uses TRBV12-3 or TRBV12-4 and TRBJ2-5, with 8 bases lining up with TRBD1. The CDR3 spans 15 residues. V dropped 3 bases and J dropped 5; count of bases not matched to a gene: 8. CDR3 DNA sequence: TGTGCCAGCAGTTTTATTGGACAGGGTGTCGAGACCCAGTACTTC. Its translation: CASSFIGQGVETQYF.

In its sample, this clonotype was seen a few times. This rearrangement joins TRBV27 to TRBJ1-1, with unresolved D. The CDR3 runs 13 residues. V lost 4 bases and J 3 bases, leaving 9 bases between the germline ends. Per germline, CDR1 MNHEY and CDR2 SMNVEV (reference sequence). This CDR3 reads CASSYGSDTEAFF. CDR3 bases: TGTGCCAGCAGTTATGGATCTGACACTGAAGCTTTCTTT.

In this sample, this clonotype turned up a few times. The chain employs TRBV11-2 and TRBJ2-3; 12 nucleotides agree with TRBD2. CDR1 and CDR2 from the germline V gene are SGHAT and FQNNGV. The CDR3 spans 16 residues. Unmatched junction bases numbered 2, after V lost 1 base and J lost 3 bases. This CDR3 reads CASSLGLAGETDTQYF. The CDR3 DNA follows: TGTGCCAGCAGCTTAGGACTAGCGGGGGAAACAGATACGCAGTATTTT.

CDR3: CASSYSTGQGIYGYTF. The CDR3 DNA is TGTGCCAGCAGTTACTCGACAGGACAGGGCATCTATGGCTACACCTTC. V gene TRBV6-5 combines with J gene TRBJ1-2; TRBD1 matches 8 bases. The CDR3 length is 16 residues. After removal of 0 bases from V and 4 bases from J, the junction contained 7 bases not matched to a gene. Germline values: CDR1 MNHEY, CDR2 SVGAGI.

There are a few counts of this clonotype. The chain is built from TRBV27 and TRBJ2-1; D gene uncertain. The CDR3 is 16 amino acids. Germline V gives CDR1 MNHEY, CDR2 SMNVEV (reference sequence). Trimming left V 2 bases short and J 7 bases short, with 18 bases between. Written as DNA, the CDR3 is TGTGCCAGCAGTTTACAGGCAGTTGGGGTTATTAATGAGCAGTTCTTC. Translated, it gives CASSLQAVGVINEQFF.

This chain uses TRBV27 with TRBJ2-1, with D possibly being TRBD2 (6 bases). With 9 bases removed from V and 3 bases from J, the gap between germline ends came to 15 bases. Per germline, CDR1 MNHEY and CDR2 SMNVEV (reference sequence). There are 14 residues in the CDR3. This chain's CDR3 is CASSISSVYNEQFF. The DNA of the CDR3 is TGTGCCAGTTCGATTTCTAGCGTCTACAATGAGCAGTTCTTC.

This clonotype was seen only a few times. The J gene is TRBJ2-2, the V gene TRBV6-2 or TRBV6-3; D is ambiguous. This CDR3 contains 16 residues. CDR1 and CDR2 (germline): MNHEY, SVGEGT. V dropped 4 bases and J dropped 5 bases, with 17 bases sitting between them. CDR3 DNA: TGTGCCAGCAGTTCGGATATACCGCGTACAACCGGGGAGCTGTTTTTT. This encodes CASSSDIPRTTGELFF.

The rearrangement uses TRBV7-4 and TRBJ2-1, with TRBD2 matching over 10 bases. CDR1 is SGHVT and CDR2 is SQSDAQ in the germline V gene. J gave up 5 bases and V 4 bases, and 8 bases lay outside the gene matches. The CDR3 extends over 16 amino acids. CDR3 residues: CASSSGPSGGHNEQFF. The CDR3 DNA reads TGTGCCAGCAGCTCGGGCCCTAGCGGGGGCCACAATGAGCAGTTCTTC.

This clonotype was observed a handful of times. This sequence joins TRBV5-6 and TRBJ2-3; D tentatively reads TRBD1 or TRBD2 (5 bases each). The CDR3 covers 18 residues. CDR1 and CDR2 from the germline V gene are SGHDT and YYEEEE. Trimming left V 7 bases short and J 0 bases short, with 24 bases between. CDR3 coding DNA: TGTGCCAGCTCCCGGGTCGGGGCGCTTGGGCTAAGCACAGATACGCAGTATTTT. It specifies CASSRVGALGLSTDTQYF.

There are a few counts of this clonotype. The rearrangement uses TRBV5-1 and TRBJ2-1; 10 bases fit TRBD2. Germline-derived CDR1 and CDR2 are SGHRS and YFSETQ. V lost 4 bases, J lost 0 bases, and 10 bases stayed unmatched. This CDR3 has 18 amino acids. The CDR3 DNA follows: TGCGCCAGCAGCCCTAGCGGGGGCCCCCTCGGCTCCTACAATGAGCAGTTCTTC. Translation gives CASSPSGGPLGSYNEQFF.

The chain uses TRBV3-1 and TRBJ2-5; D may be TRBD2 (6 bases). Germline CDR1 LGHDT, CDR2 YNNKEL (reference sequence). The CDR3 is made up of 15 amino acids. The V and J ends lost 0 bases and 2 bases respectively, with 10 bases between them. CDR3 in DNA: TGTGCCAGCAGCCAAGAGGGGGGTAGGCAAGAGACCCAGTACTTC. This sequence encodes CASSQEGGRQETQYF.

The chain recombines TRBV7-6 with TRBJ2-5, with D possibly being TRBD1 (5 bases). Germline lookup yields CDR1 SGHVS and CDR2 FNYEAQ. This CDR3 spans 14 amino acids. Between the trimmed V and J ends, which lost 2 bases and 9 bases, there was a span of 16 bases. For the CDR3, the DNA is TGTGCCAGCAGCTTATTAGGGGTCTCGGTGGCCCAGTACTTC. It is translated as CASSLLGVSVAQYF. Complete variable domain (other parts from reference TRBV7-6 and TRBJ2-5): GAGVSQSPRYKVTKRGQDVALRCDPISGHVSLYWYRQALGQGPEFLTYFNYEAQQDKSGLPNDRFSAERPEGSISTLTIQRTEQRDSAMYRCASSLLGVSVAQYFGPGTRLLVL.

The chain carries TRBV20-1 and TRBJ2-3; 8 bases are shared with TRBD2. This CDR3 comprises 15 residues. The V gene's germline CDR1 is DFQATT and CDR2 SNEGSKA (reference sequence). V lost 5 bases to trimming and J lost 6 bases; unmatched junction nucleotides: 13. The DNA for the CDR3 is TGCAGTGCTTTCACGGGGGGGCGAGTTTGGGATACGCAGTATTTT. Translating gives CSAFTGGRVWDTQYF.

The chain carries TRBV5-5 and TRBJ1-2, with D hard to call. Germline CDR1 is SGHKS and CDR2 is YYEKEE (reference sequence). CDR3 length equals 14 residues. V was trimmed by 1 base and J by 3 bases, leaving 10 bases between them. As DNA, the CDR3 is TGTGCCAGCAGCTTGTTTGGGTTCGACTATGGCTACACCTTC. Translating it yields CASSLFGFDYGYTF. Complete variable domain (other parts from reference TRBV5-5 and TRBJ1-2): DAGVTQSPTHLIKTRGQQVTLRCSPISGHKSVSWYQQVLGQGPQFIFQYYEKEERGRGNFPDRFSARQFPNYSSELNVNALLLGDSALYLCASSLFGFDYGYTFGSGTRLTVV.

In this sample, this clonotype turned up a few times. This CDR3 reads CASSRGAGTNQPQHF. For the CDR3, the DNA is TGTGCCAGCAGCCGAGGGGCGGGTACGAATCAGCCCCAGCATTTT. V usage is TRBV5-5 and J usage is TRBJ1-5, with D tentatively TRBD1 (5 bases). This CDR3 comprises 15 residues. Per the germline V gene, CDR1 is SGHKS and CDR2 is YYEKEE (reference sequence). Trimming removed 4 bases at V and 4 bases at J, with 15 bases between.

This clonotype showed up just a few times. The CDR3 reads CASRAGTENFF. CDR3 bases: TGTGCCAGCAGAGCCGGGACAGAAAATTTCTTT. The V call is TRBV7-9, the J call TRBJ1-1, with 7 bases that match TRBD1. Trimming cost V 6 bases and J 13 bases; bases outside gene matches: 8. The germline V gene has CDR1 SEHNR and CDR2 FQNEAQ (reference sequence). CDR3 length equals 11 residues.

This clonotype has only a few counts. This chain uses TRBV20-1 with TRBJ1-3; TRBD1 might be the D (5 bases). The length of the CDR3 is 14 residues. Germline V gene lookup returns CDR1 DFQATT and CDR2 SNEGSKA (reference sequence). V lost 3 bases and J 0 bases, leaving 9 bases between the germline ends. The CDR3 reads CSARGGNSGNTIYF. The CDR3 nucleotides are TGCAGTGCTAGGGGGGGAAACTCTGGAAACACCATATATTTT.

The chain is built from TRBV4-3 and TRBJ1-2; D is uncertain. V was cut by 0 bases and J by 7 bases, with 21 bases left in between. This CDR3 region has 17 residues. Germline lookup yields CDR1 LGHNA and CDR2 YSLEER. The CDR3 sequence: CASSQENPIPNLAGYTF. The CDR3 DNA follows: TGCGCCAGCAGCCAAGAAAACCCTATTCCTAATTTGGCTGGCTACACCTTC.

CDR3 sequence (DNA): TGTGCCAGCAGTTTTGGGCAGGGGGAAGCCGGGGAGCTGTTTTTT. It translates to CASSFGQGEAGELFF. The chain links TRBV28 to TRBJ2-2; 7 bases agree with TRBD1. The CDR3 runs to 15 residues. The ends lost 3 bases at V and 6 bases at J; junction bases unmatched: 7. Germline CDR1 is MDHEN and CDR2 is SYDVKM.

With respect to this clonotype: Relative to the germline gene, one junction end is altered; a read error may explain this. The chain recombines TRBV7-6 with TRBJ2-1; D may be TRBD2 (5 bases). Germline lookup yields CDR1 SGHVS and CDR2 FNYEAQ. The CDR3 consists of 18 residues. The CDR3 sequence is CARSLGLGGGRSGNEQFF. The DNA of the CDR3 is TGTGCCAGAAGCTTAGGATTAGGAGGTGGTAGGTCAGGCAATGAGCAGTTCTTC. Full variable domain (remainder filled in from reference TRBV7-6 and TRBJ2-1): GAGVSQSPRYKVTKRGQDVALRCDPISGHVSLYWYRQALGQGPEFLTYFNYEAQQDKSGLPNDRFSAERPEGSISTLTIQRTEQRDSAMYRCARSLGLGGGRSGNEQFFGPGTRLTVL.

CDR3 nucleotide sequence: TGTGCCATCAGTGACACCGGGACTGTAGGGAATGAGCAGTTCTTC. Translating it yields CAISDTGTVGNEQFF. J is TRBJ2-1 and V is TRBV10-3; possibly TRBD2 for D (6 bases). Germline values: CDR1 ENHRY, CDR2 SYGVKD. V was clipped by 3 bases and J by 7 bases, with 16 bases between them. This CDR3 is built from 15 residues.

V usage is TRBV5-1 and J usage is TRBJ2-3; 8 bases match TRBD2. Germline CDR1 SGHRS, CDR2 YFSETQ. CDR3 length: 14 amino acids. J lost 7 bases, V lost 1 base, and 5 bases had no gene match. The CDR3 loop is CASSLMASGYTQYF. DNA of the CDR3: TGCGCCAGCAGCTTGATGGCTAGCGGGTATACGCAGTATTTT.

This clonotype was seen a few times. The V and J genes are TRBV20-1 and TRBJ1-2; 7 nucleotides agree with TRBD1. J was trimmed by 5 bases and V by 6 bases; bases with no gene match: 9. Germline V gives CDR1 DFQATT, CDR2 SNEGSKA (reference sequence). The CDR3 extends over 13 amino acids. The CDR3, as DNA: TGCAGTGCCCCCCAGGGGGTTGAGTATGGCTACACCTTC. It yields the protein CSAPQGVEYGYTF.